The rows below give T cell receptor beta chains drawn from one sample of a study of human T cells and chemical hapten exposure. TCRdb re-called the RACE reads with MiXCR, one entry per CDR3 protein. The repertoire includes 45,000 to 60,000 distinct CDR3 sequences, over 10% of them detected once, and 2% to 3% sits in the top ten. The sequences come from whole blood, collected in connection with sensitization to the hapten diphenylcyclopropenone (DPC). The receptors stem from a man aged 25 to 40 with alopecia areata. Some clones in this sample may be carry-over from other donors' samples. CDR3s include the opening cysteine and the closing phenylalanine or tryptophan. The D gene is left open where the match is weak. Rows may omit the clone size; those that give it use once, few, many or a size class.

NA | TRBJ2-7 | many | TRBV6-5 | CASSPHSLSYEQYF | TGTGCCAGCAGTCCCCATTCGCTCTCCTACGAGCAGTACTTC
NA | TRBJ2-7 | many | TRBV2 | CASSSMGTPSYEQYF | TGTGCCAGCAGCTCCATGGGGACACCGTCCTACGAGCAGTACTTC
NA | TRBJ1-5 | NA | TRBV7-2 | CASSLKGGQRSNQPQHF | TGTGCCAGCAGCTTGAAAGGGGGGCAGAGGAGCAATCAGCCCCAGCATTTT
NA | TRBJ1-2 | few | TRBV7-9 | CASSLARQSYYGYTF | TGTGCCAGCAGCTTAGCCCGACAGAGCTATTATGGCTACACCTTC
NA | TRBJ1-1 | many | TRBV18 | CASSPAEGNTEAFF | TGTGCCAGCTCACCTGCGGAGGGGAACACTGAAGCTTTCTTT
NA | TRBJ1-5 | NA | TRBV6-2/TRBV6-3 | CASSWGGNNQPQHF | TGTGCCAGCAGTTGGGGAGGGAACAATCAGCCCCAGCATTTT
NA | TRBJ1-4 | NA | TRBV9 | CASSVAGSSNEKLFF | TGTGCCAGCAGCGTAGCGGGATCTAGTAATGAAAAACTGTTTTTT
TRBD2 | TRBJ2-2 | many | TRBV11-2 | CASSRLADNTGELFF | TGTGCCAGCAGCCGTCTAGCGGACAACACCGGGGAGCTGTTTTTT
TRBD1 | TRBJ1-2 | NA | TRBV5-1 | CASSWTGQEGYGYTF | TGCGCCAGCAGCTGGACAGGTCAGGAGGGCTATGGCTACACCTTC
NA | TRBJ1-1 | many | TRBV29-1 | CSVVSTEAFF | TGCAGCGTTGTTAGCACTGAAGCTTTCTTT
NA | TRBJ2-7 | many | TRBV20-1 | CSARQGAYEQYF | TGCAGTGCTAGACAGGGTGCTTACGAGCAGTACTTC
TRBD2 | TRBJ2-7 | NA | TRBV29-1 | CSVGLRGGYEQYF | TGCAGCGTTGGACTGCGGGGGGGATACGAGCAGTACTTC
NA | TRBJ2-7 | few | TRBV5-4 | CASSLVGGIPYEQYF | TGTGCCAGCAGCTTGGTTGGCGGAATCCCCTACGAGCAGTACTTC
TRBD1 | TRBJ2-7 | NA | TRBV7-2 | CASSLDRGGGYEQYF | TGTGCCAGCAGCCTAGACAGGGGAGGCGGGTACGAGCAGTACTTC